Listed here is a single T cell receptor beta chain. 13 Jbeta primers and 60 Vbeta primers were used for the PCR. Only in-frame clones appear in the TCRdb table, and some are missing; sequencing was by immunoSEQ multiplex PCR. In total, the table holds roughly 53,000 clones. The CDR3 loop spans 14 amino acids. Per germline, CDR1 KGHSH and CDR2 LQKENI. Trimming stripped 2 bases from V and 6 bases from J, with 13 bases between. The data derive from a study of cytomegalovirus exposure and HLA in healthy donors. This sequence originates from a female donor in good health and CMV-seronegative. V and J are TRBV18 and TRBJ1-2; possibly TRBD1 for D (6 bases). The specimen sequenced was PBMCs. CDR3 amino acids: CASSPRAGDDGYTF. CDR3 nucleotide sequence: TGTGCCAGCTCACCAAGGGCAGGGGATGATGGCTACACCTTC.